The clone carrying this T cell receptor beta chain appeared once. A multiplex PCR was run with 60 Vbeta primers and 13 Jbeta primers. Sequenced by immunoSEQ multiplex PCR; TCRdb stores in-frame clones only, minus some. Of 90,000 to 100,000 clones in the sample, approximately 70% were seen once. CDR1 is MNHEY and CDR2 is SVGAGI in the germline V gene. The CDR3 spans 15 residues. The trim removed 5 bases at V and 6 bases at J, leaving 10 bases unmatched. This sample was taken from a study of cytomegalovirus exposure and HLA in healthy donors. This receptor was identified in a man in his forties or fifties in good health and CMV-seronegative. The chain recombines TRBV6-5 with TRBJ1-2, with 9 bases lining up with TRBD1. The sequencing input was PBMCs. The chain's CDR3 is CASSLGQGYIHGYTF. The CDR3 bases are TGTGCCAGCAGTCTAGGACAGGGGTACATCCATGGCTACACCTTC.